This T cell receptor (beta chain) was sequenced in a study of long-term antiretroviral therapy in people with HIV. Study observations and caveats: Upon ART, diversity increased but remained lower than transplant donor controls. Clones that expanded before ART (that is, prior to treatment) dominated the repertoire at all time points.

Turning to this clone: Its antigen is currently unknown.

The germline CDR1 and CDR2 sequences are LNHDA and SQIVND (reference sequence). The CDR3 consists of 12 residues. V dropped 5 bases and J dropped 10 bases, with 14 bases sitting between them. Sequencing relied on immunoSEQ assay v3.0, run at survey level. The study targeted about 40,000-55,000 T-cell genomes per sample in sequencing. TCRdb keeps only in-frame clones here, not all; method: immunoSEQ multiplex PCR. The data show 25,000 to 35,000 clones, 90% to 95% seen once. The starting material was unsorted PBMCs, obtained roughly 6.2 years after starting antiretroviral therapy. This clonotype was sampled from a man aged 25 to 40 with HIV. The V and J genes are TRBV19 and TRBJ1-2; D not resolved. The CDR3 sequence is CASSATGQLYTF. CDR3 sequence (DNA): TGTGCCAGTAGTGCGACCGGGCAGCTCTACACCTTC.